Presented here are 18 T cell receptor beta chains from one specimen sequenced in a study of shared clonotypes between healthy human individuals. Generated by immunoSEQ multiplex PCR, the TCRdb table keeps only in-frame clones and is missing some. The sample lists more than 2,000,000 clones, over 85% occurring once. Specimen: naive CD4+ T cells from PBMCs. Subset reported: CD45RA+ positively selected. Receptors originate from a man between 18 and 29 years old in good health. Some clones in this sample may be carry-over from other donors' samples.

This clone was picked up one time. The rearrangement uses TRBV28 and TRBJ2-7; 9 bases fit TRBD1. The germline V gene encodes CDR1 MDHEN and CDR2 SYDVKM. The CDR3 extends over 16 amino acids. V trimming: 3 bases; J trimming: 4 bases; junction bases outside the gene matches: 10. CDR3 loop: CASSFMSGDRAYEQYF. CDR3 coding DNA: TGTGCCAGCAGTTTTATGAGTGGGGACAGGGCTTACGAGCAGTACTTC.

The chain employs TRBV18 and TRBJ1-5; TRBD1 matches 7 bases. The V segment lost 3 bases and the J segment 7 bases; nucleotides outside the gene matches: 3. The CDR3 loop spans 13 amino acids. The germline V gene has CDR1 KGHSH and CDR2 LQKENI. The CDR3 spells CASSPGRGQPQHF. In DNA, the CDR3 is TGTGCCAGCTCACCGGGCAGGGGGCAGCCCCAGCATTTT.

The rearrangement uses TRBV7-8 and TRBJ2-7; 7 bases agree with TRBD2. With 5 bases clipped from V and 1 base from J, the junction kept 5 bases outside the gene matches. The germline gives CDR1 SGHVS, CDR2 FQNEAQ. The CDR3 is 14 amino acids. The CDR3 DNA is TGTGCCAGCAGCCTCCGGGGGGAGTCCTACGAGCAGTACTTC. This sequence encodes CASSLRGESYEQYF.

The table lists this clone with a count of one. V gene TRBV5-1 combines with J gene TRBJ2-3; TRBD1 agrees at 9 bases. Germline CDR1 SGHRS, CDR2 YFSETQ. The CDR3 totals 16 residues. V shed 4 bases and J 2 bases; nucleotides not matched to a gene: 8. CDR3 DNA sequence: TGCGCCAGCAGCCTTCCGGGACAGGGCTCCACAGATACGCAGTATTTT. Protein product: CASSLPGQGSTDTQYF.

This clone has a handful of counts. The V gene is TRBV7-3, the J gene TRBJ2-5; a possible D gene is TRBD2 (6 bases). The germline CDR1 and CDR2 sequences are SGHTA and FQGTGA. CDR3 length equals 16 residues. Trimming stripped 5 bases from V and 3 bases from J, with 19 bases between. For the CDR3, the DNA is TGTGCCAGCAGCCCCCGAGGGAGGCTGGAAAAAGAGACCCAGTACTTC. Translated: CASSPRGRLEKETQYF. Supplemented by reference TRBV7-3 and TRBJ2-5, the full variable domain reads GAGVSQTPSNKVTEKGKYVELRCDPISGHTALYWYRQSLGQGPEFLIYFQGTGAADDSGLPNDRFFAVRPEGSVSTLKIQRTERGDSAVYLCASSPRGRLEKETQYFGPGTRLLVL.

This rearrangement joins TRBV27 to TRBJ1-4; D gene unclear. V lost 4 bases and J lost 4, with 4 bases in between. The V gene's germline CDR1 is MNHEY and CDR2 SMNVEV (reference sequence). This CDR3 has 12 residues. The CDR3 is CASSSFNEKLFF. Written as DNA, the CDR3 is TGTGCCAGCAGTTCCTTTAATGAAAAACTGTTTTTT.

This clone was detected only once. This chain joins TRBV27 and TRBJ1-5; D uncertain. Trimming took 3 bases from V and 4 from J, leaving 10 bases between them. The CDR3 runs to 14 residues. Germline lookup yields CDR1 MNHEY and CDR2 SMNVEV (reference sequence). CDR3 sequence reads: CASSLVLGNQPQHF. CDR3 nucleotide sequence: TGTGCCAGCAGTTTGGTTCTGGGAAATCAGCCCCAGCATTTT.

CDR3 sequence: CASKRKRNEKLFF. The CDR3 DNA sequence: TGTGCCAGCAAGAGAAAGAGGAATGAAAAACTGTTTTTT. The chain recombines TRBV6-5 with TRBJ1-4; the D is unclear. Germline CDR1 reads MNHEY; CDR2 reads SVGAGI. Between the trimmed V and J ends, which lost 7 bases and 5 bases, there was a span of 11 bases. The CDR3 is 13 amino acids.

V is TRBV14 and J is TRBJ2-1; D might be TRBD2 (6 bases). CDR1 and CDR2 (germline): SGHDN, FVKESK. The CDR3 length is 16 residues. Deletions cut 4 bases from V and 0 bases from J, with 13 bases between. The CDR3 nucleotides read TGTGCCAGCAGCCCCTCCCTAGCGCACTCCTACAATGAGCAGTTCTTC. Its translation: CASSPSLAHSYNEQFF.

The chain joins TRBV7-8 to TRBJ1-1; D is unresolved. The CDR3 spans 19 residues. The germline V gene encodes CDR1 SGHVS and CDR2 FQNEAQ. Deletions cut 1 base from V and 4 bases from J, with 25 bases between. CDR3 coding DNA: TGTGCCAGCAGCTTAGGAGCGGCGTTAGCTGTTTTAAGGACCACTGAAGCTTTCTTT. Translation: CASSLGAALAVLRTTEAFF.

With respect to this clone: This sample includes further DNA sequences coding for the same CDR3. This chain links TRBV5-1 with TRBJ1-3; D is ambiguous. Germline V lookup: CDR1 SGHRS, CDR2 YFSETQ. The germline V and J ends were trimmed by 5 bases and 1 base, with 10 bases remaining between them. The CDR3 length is 14 residues. CDR3 region: CASSPDSSGNTIYF. The DNA for the CDR3 is TGCGCCAGCAGTCCGGACTCTTCTGGAAACACCATATATTTT. Supplemented by reference TRBV5-1 and TRBJ1-3, the full variable domain reads KAGVTQTPRYLIKTRGQQVTLSCSPISGHRSVSWYQQTPGQGLQFLFEYFSETQRNKGNFPGRFSGRQFSNSRSEMNVSTLELGDSALYLCASSPDSSGNTIYFGEGSWLTVV.

The chain combines TRBV11-2 with TRBJ2-1, with D unclear. CDR1 and CDR2 from the germline V gene are SGHAT and FQNNGV. The CDR3 is made up of 12 amino acids. Trimming stripped 1 base from V and 4 bases from J, with 2 bases between. CDR3 sequence: CASSLGYNEQFF. DNA of the CDR3: TGTGCCAGCAGCTTAGGTTACAATGAGCAGTTCTTC.

This chain uses TRBV19 with TRBJ2-7, with 7 bases that match TRBD1. The trim removed 8 bases at V and 3 bases at J, leaving 7 bases unmatched. The CDR3 is 13 residues long. The germline CDR1 and CDR2 sequences are LNHDA and SQIVND (reference sequence). The CDR3 protein is CASLGGQGYEQYF. DNA of the CDR3: TGTGCCAGTTTAGGGGGCCAGGGCTACGAGCAGTACTTC. Variable domain in full (rest from reference TRBV19 and TRBJ2-7): DGGITQSPKYLFRKEGQNVTLSCEQNLNHDAMYWYRQDPGQGLRLIYYSQIVNDFQKGDIAEGYSVSREKKESFPLTVTSAQKNPTAFYLCASLGGQGYEQYFGPGTRLTVT.

This rearrangement joins TRBV15 to TRBJ2-1, with D maybe TRBD2 (5 bases). CDR3 size: 17 residues. Germline CDR1 and CDR2: LNHNV and YYDKDF (reference sequence). The V gene lost 0 bases and the J gene lost 4 bases, with 16 bases spanning the gap. The CDR3 nucleotides read TGTGCCACCAGCAGAGATGGGGTAGCGATGAAGTACAATGAGCAGTTCTTC. Its translation is CATSRDGVAMKYNEQFF.

This sequence joins TRBV28 and TRBJ2-7, with TRBD1 matching 7 bases. The ends lost 6 bases at V and 5 bases at J; junction bases unmatched: 4. The CDR3 is 12 residues long. The germline V gene encodes CDR1 MDHEN and CDR2 SYDVKM. The CDR3 reads CASRQGQHEQYF. The CDR3 DNA is TGTGCCAGCAGACAGGGACAGCACGAGCAGTACTTC.

The rearrangement uses TRBV11-2 and TRBJ2-1, with 14 bases fitting TRBD2. CDR3 size: 19 residues. CDR1 is SGHAT and CDR2 is FQNNGV in the germline V gene. Unmatched junction bases numbered 6, after V lost 0 bases and J lost 2 bases. CDR3 bases: TGTGCCAGCAGCTTAGATGGGACTAGCGGGAGATCGACCTACAATGAGCAGTTCTTC. Protein sequence: CASSLDGTSGRSTYNEQFF.

V is TRBV27 and J is TRBJ1-5; 7 bases are shared with TRBD1. With V trimmed by 6 bases and J by 5 bases, 13 bases remained unmatched. The CDR3 length is 16 residues. Germline V gives CDR1 MNHEY, CDR2 SMNVEV (reference sequence). The CDR3 bases are TGTGCCAGCAGGCTTTACGGGACAGCGATTCATCAGCCCCAGCATTTT. Translation: CASRLYGTAIHQPQHF.

The J gene is TRBJ2-1, the V gene TRBV28, with TRBD2 as a possible D gene (5 bases). CDR3 length: 12 residues. V was shortened by 10 bases and J by 2 bases, with 9 bases between the two germline ends. Per the germline V gene, CDR1 is MDHEN and CDR2 is SYDVKM. For the CDR3, the DNA is TGTGCCACCAGAGGGCCCTACAATGAGCAGTTCTTC. It specifies CATRGPYNEQFF.